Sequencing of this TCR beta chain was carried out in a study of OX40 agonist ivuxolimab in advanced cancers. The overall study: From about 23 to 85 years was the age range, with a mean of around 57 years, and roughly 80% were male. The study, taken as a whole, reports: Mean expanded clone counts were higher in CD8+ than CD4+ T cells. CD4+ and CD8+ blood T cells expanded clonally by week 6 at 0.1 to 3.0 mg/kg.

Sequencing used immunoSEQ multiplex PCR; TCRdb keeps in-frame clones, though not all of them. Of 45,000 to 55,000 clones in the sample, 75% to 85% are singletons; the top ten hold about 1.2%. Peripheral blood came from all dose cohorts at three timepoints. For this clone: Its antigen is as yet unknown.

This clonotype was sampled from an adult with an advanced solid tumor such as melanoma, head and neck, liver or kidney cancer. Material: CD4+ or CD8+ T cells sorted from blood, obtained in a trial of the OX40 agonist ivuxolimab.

CDR3 nucleotides: TGTGCCAGCAGCTTGGGTTCGGGACTAGTCGAGACCCAGTACTTC. This gives the protein CASSLGSGLVETQYF. J is TRBJ2-5 and V is TRBV7-2; TRBD2 matches 8 bases. Trimming removed 3 bases from V and 5 bases from J; junction bases left unmatched: 8. This CDR3 has 15 amino acids. Germline CDR1 is SGHTA and CDR2 is FQGNSA.